A selection of T cell receptor beta chains follows, all from one sample in a study of blood T cell repertoires in COVID-19. Profiling relied on immunoSEQ multiplex PCR, and the TCRdb table lists in-frame clones only, not all of them. Among about 110,000 clones, about 90% were seen once, and the ten largest hold 2.4%. Sequencing was performed on peripheral blood. The receptors come from a human donor in a cohort sampled during active COVID-19. CDR3s include the opening cysteine and the closing phenylalanine or tryptophan. The D gene is left open where the match is weak. The size field is filled for only some rows; it gives once, few, many or a size class.

d_gene,j_gene,v_gene,abundance,len,CDR3aa,CDR3nt
TRBD2,TRBJ2-5,TRBV5-1,NA,17,CASSLGSGGTKQETQYF,TGCGCCAGCAGCTTGGGTAGCGGGGGGACGAAACAAGAGACCCAGTACTTC
TRBD2,TRBJ2-7,TRBV5-1,NA,15,CASSPLAGGQGEQYF,TGCGCCAGCAGCCCTCTAGCGGGAGGGCAGGGCGAGCAGTACTTC
TRBD2,TRBJ2-3,TRBV19,NA,16,CASSIDHRGLEDTQYF,TGTGCCAGTAGTATAGATCATAGGGGACTAGAAGATACGCAGTATTTT
NA,TRBJ2-1,TRBV5-6,NA,14,CASSLREQYNEQFF,TGTGCCAGCAGCCTGAGGGAACAATACAATGAGCAGTTCTTC
NA,TRBJ1-2,TRBV7-2,NA,15,CASSAHSQGPGGYTF,TGTGCCAGCAGCGCCCACTCACAGGGTCCAGGGGGCTACACCTTC
NA,TRBJ2-3,TRBV4-1,once,14,CASSPVADTDTQYF,TGCGCCAGCAGCCCCGTAGCGGACACAGATACGCAGTATTTT
TRBD1,TRBJ2-3,TRBV5-4,NA,15,CASSYTDRVWDTQYF,TGTGCCAGCAGCTACACGGACAGGGTGTGGGATACGCAGTATTTT
TRBD1,TRBJ2-3,TRBV28,NA,16,CASSTPSGQGANTQYF,TGTGCCAGCAGCACTCCTTCGGGACAGGGGGCAAATACGCAGTATTTT
TRBD1,TRBJ2-7,TRBV30,NA,14,CAWSDRGTSYEQYF,TGTGCCTGGTCCGACAGGGGGACTTCCTACGAGCAGTACTTC
NA,TRBJ2-6,TRBV5-4,NA,15,CASSFQGSGANVLTF,TGTGCCAGCAGCTTCCAGGGATCTGGGGCCAACGTCCTGACTTTC
TRBD2,TRBJ2-1,TRBV18,NA,16,CASSLGALAGADEQFF,TGTGCCAGCTCACTAGGCGCACTAGCGGGGGCGGATGAGCAGTTCTTC
TRBD2,TRBJ2-2,TRBV4-1,NA,19,CASSQEGAGGAMNTGELFF,TGCGCCAGCAGCCAAGAGGGAGCGGGGGGAGCCATGAACACCGGGGAGCTGTTTTTT
NA,TRBJ2-1,TRBV28,NA,14,CASSLKATYNEQFF,TGTGCCAGCAGTTTGAAAGCCACCTACAATGAGCAGTTCTTC
TRBD1,TRBJ1-6,TRBV2,NA,14,CASSWTGSNSPLHF,TGTGCCAGCAGTTGGACAGGGAGTAATTCACCCCTCCACTTT
TRBD1,TRBJ2-6,TRBV27,NA,18,CASSGLGTGTLGANVLTF,TGTGCCAGCAGTGGTCTAGGGACAGGGACGCTTGGGGCCAACGTCCTGACTTTC
TRBD2,TRBJ2-1,TRBV7-3,NA,18,CASSLRAATSGRIHEQFF,TGTGCCAGCAGCTTAAGGGCCGCAACTAGCGGGAGAATCCATGAGCAGTTCTTC
TRBD1,TRBJ1-5,TRBV2,few,14,CASRAWDRGQPQHF,TGTGCCAGCAGAGCCTGGGACAGGGGACAGCCCCAGCATTTT
TRBD1,TRBJ2-3,TRBV30,NA,16,CAWSRDRDRETDTQYF,TGTGCCTGGAGTCGGGACCGGGACAGGGAGACAGATACGCAGTATTTT
NA,TRBJ2-7,TRBV4-1,NA,15,CASSQDAQGIYEQYF,TGCGCCAGCAGCCAAGATGCACAGGGAATCTACGAGCAGTACTTC
TRBD2,TRBJ2-1,TRBV7-3,NA,17,CASSPGGAGASYNEQFF,TGTGCCAGCAGCCCCGGGGGAGCGGGGGCCTCCTACAATGAGCAGTTCTTC
NA,TRBJ1-5,TRBV27,NA,13,CASSFERDQPQHF,TGTGCCAGCTCCTTTGAGCGGGATCAGCCCCAGCATTTT
TRBD2,TRBJ2-5,TRBV11-2,NA,14,CASSPTGGEETQYF,TGTGCCAGCAGCCCCACGGGGGGAGAAGAGACCCAGTACTTC
NA,TRBJ1-1,TRBV11-2,few,15,CASSLGRGGQTEAFF,TGTGCCAGCAGCTTGGGAAGGGGTGGACAAACTGAAGCTTTCTTT
TRBD1,TRBJ1-4,TRBV3-1/TRBV3-2,NA,16,CASSHNRGPTNEKLFF,TGTGCCAGCAGCCACAACAGGGGGCCAACTAATGAAAAACTGTTTTTT
TRBD1,TRBJ1-1,TRBV19,once,13,CATQGGENTEAFF,TGTGCCACACAGGGGGGCGAGAACACTGAAGCTTTCTTT
NA,TRBJ2-2,TRBV6-6,NA,13,CASSSTLSGELFF,TGTGCCAGCAGTTCCACCCTTAGCGGGGAGCTGTTTTTT
NA,TRBJ1-1,TRBV11-3,NA,14,CASSLGGVNTEAFF,TGTGCCAGCAGCCTTGGCGGGGTAAACACTGAAGCTTTCTTT
TRBD1,TRBJ1-1,TRBV4-1,NA,12,CASSPGGTEAFF,TGCGCCAGCAGCCCAGGGGGCACTGAAGCTTTCTTT
NA,TRBJ1-2,TRBV19,NA,15,CASSINPRGNYGYTF,TGTGCCAGTAGTATAAACCCCAGGGGCAACTATGGCTACACCTTC
NA,TRBJ1-1,TRBV10-3,NA,15,CAISDPPGGGTEAFF,TGTGCCATCAGTGACCCTCCTGGGGGGGGAACTGAAGCTTTCTTT
TRBD1,TRBJ1-2,TRBV18,NA,16,CASSTSGTGRFPGYTF,TGTGCCAGCTCTACGTCCGGGACAGGTCGATTCCCTGGCTACACCTTC
TRBD2,TRBJ2-3,TRBV2,NA,16,CASTGLAGGETDTQYF,TGTGCCAGCACCGGACTAGCGGGAGGGGAAACAGATACGCAGTATTTT
TRBD2,TRBJ2-2,TRBV7-8,NA,19,CASSLAGTSGGFGSGELFF,TGTGCCAGCAGCTTAGCTGGGACTAGCGGGGGGTTCGGGTCCGGGGAGCTGTTTTTT
TRBD2,TRBJ2-1,TRBV9,NA,18,CASSAPRTSGGGMNEQFF,TGTGCCAGCAGCGCCCCTCGGACTAGCGGGGGGGGTATGAATGAGCAGTTCTTC
TRBD1,TRBJ1-5,TRBV27,once,15,CASSSWTGRDQPQHF,TGTGCCAGCAGTTCCTGGACAGGGCGAGATCAGCCCCAGCATTTT
TRBD1,TRBJ2-2,TRBV19,few,15,CASSPAQGATGELFF,TGTGCCAGTAGTCCCGCACAGGGGGCGACCGGGGAGCTGTTTTTT
NA,TRBJ2-3,TRBV3-1/TRBV3-2,NA,14,CASSEAGTRNTQYF,TGTGCCAGCAGCGAAGCCGGGACAAGGAATACGCAGTATTTT
TRBD2,TRBJ2-1,TRBV10-1,NA,15,CASSLARGSYNEQFF,TGCGCCAGCAGTCTTGCGCGGGGGAGTTACAATGAGCAGTTCTTC
NA,TRBJ2-1,TRBV28,NA,15,CASSLDLPTNHEQFF,TGTGCCAGCAGTTTAGACTTACCAACGAACCATGAGCAGTTCTTC
NA,TRBJ2-7,TRBV5-4,NA,14,CASSGPGTRDEQYF,TGTGCCAGCAGCGGTCCCGGGACAAGGGACGAGCAGTACTTC
NA,TRBJ1-1,TRBV7-8,NA,21,CASSPINRGTFWGGGNTEAFF,TGTGCCAGCAGCCCCATTAACCGCGGGACTTTCTGGGGAGGGGGAAACACTGAAGCTTTCTTT
TRBD2,TRBJ2-1,TRBV27,NA,15,CASSLSALAGRRQFF,TGTGCCAGCAGTTTATCGGCGCTAGCGGGCCGGAGGCAGTTCTTC
NA,TRBJ2-7,TRBV10-2,once,16,CASSGPGGQGVYEQYF,TGCGCCAGCAGTGGGCCGGGAGGGCAGGGGGTGTACGAGCAGTACTTC
NA,TRBJ2-3,TRBV3-1/TRBV3-2,NA,16,CASSQEGGLPTDTQYF,TGTGCCAGCAGCCAAGAAGGAGGACTTCCCACAGATACGCAGTATTTT
TRBD2,TRBJ2-5,TRBV11-2,NA,17,CASSLGPAGTAQETQYF,TGTGCCAGCAGCTTAGGCCCAGCGGGGACGGCACAAGAGACCCAGTACTTC
NA,TRBJ1-3,TRBV28,few,15,CASSLSGSSGNTIYF,TGTGCCAGCAGTTTATCAGGAAGCTCTGGAAACACCATATATTTT
NA,TRBJ1-1,TRBV2,NA,14,CASSETVMNTEAFF,TGTGCCAGCAGTGAAACAGTAATGAACACTGAAGCTTTCTTT
TRBD1,TRBJ2-2,TRBV5-6,NA,16,CASSFSQGQGTGELFF,TGTGCCAGCAGCTTCAGCCAAGGACAGGGGACCGGGGAGCTGTTTTTT
NA,TRBJ1-1,TRBV6-5,NA,15,CASSYGGSGGAEAFF,TGTGCCAGCAGTTACGGGGGCTCGGGAGGAGCTGAAGCTTTCTTT
TRBD2,TRBJ2-1,TRBV6-5,NA,14,CASSYDWEGNEQFF,TGTGCCAGCAGTTACGACTGGGAGGGGAATGAGCAGTTCTTC
TRBD2,TRBJ2-7,TRBV27,NA,14,CASSFSGRAYEQYF,TGTGCCAGCAGTTTTTCCGGGAGGGCCTACGAGCAGTACTTC
NA,TRBJ1-6,TRBV27,once,15,CASSSGGGGNSPLHF,TGTGCCAGCAGTTCGGGCGGGGGGGGCAATTCACCCCTCCACTTT
NA,TRBJ2-3,TRBV4-2,NA,16,CASSHVPGASTDTQYF,TGTGCCAGCAGCCATGTACCGGGAGCTAGCACAGATACGCAGTATTTT
TRBD1,TRBJ1-2,TRBV3-1/TRBV3-2,NA,14,CASSQGGQFYGYTF,TGTGCCAGCAGCCAAGGGGGACAGTTCTATGGCTACACCTTC
NA,TRBJ2-1,TRBV27,NA,15,CASSFRIGLHNEQFF,TGTGCCAGCAGTTTTAGGATAGGACTACACAATGAGCAGTTCTTC
TRBD2,TRBJ2-5,TRBV11-2,once,15,CASSLDPGGLETQYF,TGTGCCAGCAGCTTAGATCCGGGGGGTTTGGAGACCCAGTACTTC
TRBD1,TRBJ1-4,TRBV28,once,14,CASVGDREGEKLFF,TGTGCCAGTGTGGGGGACAGGGAGGGAGAAAAACTGTTTTTT